These 4 T cell receptor beta chains were sequenced from one sample in a study of graft-versus-host responses after intestinal transplantation. This table comes from immunoSEQ multiplex PCR, and its TCRdb copy is limited to in-frame clones, with some not included. The sample yields 8,000 to 13,000 clones, 30% to 35% seen once. Sequencing used alloreactive CD4+ T cells from a mixed lymphocyte reaction culture, obtained before transplantation. Subset of the sample: CFSE-low proliferating T cells sorted from roughly 6-day pre-transplant mixed lymphocyte reaction (GvH or HvG direction). These receptors were obtained from a human patient who was an organ donor for intestinal transplantation.

By share, this clone ranks as medium-sized. CDR3 protein: CASSIAGQGAYEQFF. The CDR3 nucleotides are TGTGCCAGTAGTATAGCGGGACAGGGGGCATATGAGCAGTTCTTC. V is TRBV19 and J is TRBJ2-1; 12 nucleotides line up with TRBD1. V trimming: 1 base; J trimming: 8 bases; junction bases outside the gene matches: 3. The CDR3 runs 15 residues. Germline values: CDR1 LNHDA, CDR2 SQIVND (reference sequence).

In this sample, this clone turned up a few times. The V gene is TRBV5-6, the J gene TRBJ1-2; weak D call: TRBD1 (6 bases). Trimming shortened V by 0 bases and J by 4 bases, and 13 bases separated the two germline ends. Germline CDR1 SGHDT, CDR2 YYEEEE. This CDR3 is 15 amino acids long. CDR3 sequence (DNA): TGTGCCAGCAGCTTGGGACAGGCGCTGATCTATGGCTACACCTTC. Its protein product is CASSLGQALIYGYTF.

This chain links TRBV19 with TRBJ1-5, with D possibly being TRBD1 (5 bases). In germline, CDR1 is LNHDA, CDR2 SQIVND (reference sequence). V was trimmed by 1 base and J by 0 bases, leaving 13 bases between them. CDR3 length equals 17 residues. CDR3 DNA: TGTGCCAGTAGTATAGCCGGGCAGGGAGTTAGCAATCAGCCCCAGCATTTT. Amino acid sequence: CASSIAGQGVSNQPQHF.

V and J are TRBV4-3 and TRBJ2-1; 7 bases agree with TRBD2. V lost 4 bases, J lost 4 bases, and 4 bases stayed unmatched. Germline loops: CDR1 LGHNA, CDR2 YSLEER. CDR3 length: 14 residues. The CDR3 nucleotides are TGCGCCAGCAGCCGACAAGCGGGGTACAATGAGCAGTTCTTC. Protein sequence: CASSRQAGYNEQFF.